A few counts support the clone carrying this TCR beta chain. What it recognizes is unknown. Expressed TCRB transcripts were sequenced because the isolated RNA had all been reverse transcribed beforehand. Measured with immunoSEQ multiplex PCR; TCRdb has only the in-frame clones, and not every one. The sample has some 140,000 clones; nearly 9.5% are singletons. These data come from a study of beta chain features in type 1 diabetes. The CDR3 contains 14 residues. CDR1 and CDR2 (germline): MNHNY, SVGAGI (reference sequence). The ends lost 6 bases at V and 2 bases at J; junction bases unmatched: 6. Study-level points and caveats: More deletions and fewer insertions at VDJ junctions were found in patients with type 1 diabetes. Equally in patients and controls, PCR might preferentially amplify shorter templates. TCRB CDR3s were moderately but significantly shorter in Type 1 diabetes patients in all four CD4+ subsets. Compared with healthy donors, patients appeared to share more similar naive, central memory and regulatory TCRB repertoires.

This chain joins TRBV6-6 and TRBJ2-5, with 7 bases fitting TRBD1. This TCR was recovered from a man younger than 35 in good health. Specimen: central memory CD4+ T cells from blood. CDR3 amino acids: CASRSQTGQETQYF. The CDR3 nucleotides read TGTGCCAGCAGATCCCAGACAGGGCAAGAGACCCAGTACTTC.